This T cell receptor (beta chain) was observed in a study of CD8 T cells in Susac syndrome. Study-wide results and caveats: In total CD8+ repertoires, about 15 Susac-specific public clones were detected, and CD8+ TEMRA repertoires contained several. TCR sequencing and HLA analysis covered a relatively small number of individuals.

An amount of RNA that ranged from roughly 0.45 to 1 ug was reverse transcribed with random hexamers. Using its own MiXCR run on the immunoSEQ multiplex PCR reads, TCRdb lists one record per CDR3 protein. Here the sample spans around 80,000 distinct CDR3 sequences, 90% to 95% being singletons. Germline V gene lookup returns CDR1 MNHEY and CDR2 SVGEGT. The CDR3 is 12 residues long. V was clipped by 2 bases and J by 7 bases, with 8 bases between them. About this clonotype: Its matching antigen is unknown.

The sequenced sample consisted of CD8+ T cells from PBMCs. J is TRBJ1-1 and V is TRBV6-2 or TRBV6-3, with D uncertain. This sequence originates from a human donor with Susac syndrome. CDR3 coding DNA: TGTGCCAGCAGTTACGGCAGGATTGAAGCTTTCTTT. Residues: CASSYGRIEAFF.